This TCR beta chain was identified in a study of CD8 T cells in Susac syndrome. CDR1 is SGHNT, CDR2 YYREEE, per germline (reference sequence). V dropped 3 bases and J dropped 6 bases, with 14 bases sitting between them. The CDR3 is 14 amino acids. Reverse transcription of about 0.5 to 1 ug RNA used random hexamers. The amplification used immunoSEQ multiplex PCR on TCR beta CDR3; it spanned 54 Vbeta and 13 Jbeta. TCRdb used MiXCR to reprocess the immunoSEQ multiplex PCR reads, holding one entry per CDR3 protein. This sample has about 430,000 distinct CDR3 sequences, with 85% to 90% found just once. This clonotype came up a few times.

What was sequenced was CD8+ T cells from PBMCs. This receptor was taken from a human donor with multiple sclerosis. The chain uses TRBV5-4 and TRBJ2-3; no clear D. The CDR3 loop reads CASSSVGRQDTQYF. The CDR3 DNA reads TGTGCCAGCAGCTCCGTAGGTCGTCAGGATACGCAGTATTTT. The variable domain in full, completed from reference TRBV5-4 and TRBJ2-3, reads ETGVTQSPTHLIKTRGQQVTLRCSSQSGHNTVSWYQQALGQGPQFIFQYYREEENGRGNFPPRFSGLQFPNYSSELNVNALELDDSALYLCASSSVGRQDTQYFGPGTRLTVL.